This entry is about one TCR beta chain. This specimen belongs to a study of PD-L1 blockade in urothelial cancer. Germline trimming cut 5 bases from V and 6 bases from J; bases unmatched to any gene: 8. The germline CDR1 and CDR2 sequences are MGHRA and YSYEKL. This CDR3 comprises 15 residues. Pretreatment and on-treatment blood mononuclear cell samples were taken, totaling between 1 and 8 time points per patient. Sequenced by immunoSEQ multiplex PCR; TCRdb stores in-frame clones only, minus some. Of approximately 58,000 clones listed, about four fifths are singletons. This clonotype was sampled from a man between 65 and 80 years old with urothelial cancer. This rearrangement joins TRBV4-1 to TRBJ2-2, with 8 nucleotides matching TRBD2. This specimen was PBMCs, taken around atezolizumab (anti-PD-L1) treatment. The chain's CDR3 is CASSYSGSKAGELFF. CDR3 nucleotide sequence: TGCGCCAGCAGCTACAGCGGGAGCAAGGCCGGGGAGCTGTTTTTT.